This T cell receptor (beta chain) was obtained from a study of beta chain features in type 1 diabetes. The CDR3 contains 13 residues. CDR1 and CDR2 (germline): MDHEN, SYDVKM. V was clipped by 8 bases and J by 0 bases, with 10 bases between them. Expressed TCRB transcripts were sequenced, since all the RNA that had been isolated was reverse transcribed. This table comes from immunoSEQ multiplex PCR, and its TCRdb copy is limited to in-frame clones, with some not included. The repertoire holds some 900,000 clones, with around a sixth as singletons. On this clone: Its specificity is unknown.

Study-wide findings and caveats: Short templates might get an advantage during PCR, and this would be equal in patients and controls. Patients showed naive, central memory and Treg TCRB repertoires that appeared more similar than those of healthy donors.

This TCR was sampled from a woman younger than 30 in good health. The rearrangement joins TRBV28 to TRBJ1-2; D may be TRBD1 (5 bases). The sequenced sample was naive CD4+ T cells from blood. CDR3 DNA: TGTGCCAGCCTGACAGCCGCTAACTATGGCTACACCTTC. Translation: CASLTAANYGYTF.